The 10 T cell receptor beta chains below all came from one sample that was sequenced in a study of cytomegalovirus exposure and HLA in healthy donors. The PCR used 60 Vbeta and 13 Jbeta primers. Clones were read by immunoSEQ multiplex PCR, and TCRdb kept only the in-frame ones, dropping some. The data show under 150,000 clones, about 78% seen once. The sequenced sample consisted of PBMCs. These receptors all stem from a human donor in good health.

This clone has only a few counts. The chain is built from TRBV30 and TRBJ2-1; TRBD2 matches 9 bases. CDR3 length equals 15 residues. Germline CDR1 is GTSNPN and CDR2 is SVGIG (reference sequence). V dropped 0 bases and J dropped 9; count of bases not matched to a gene: 9. The CDR3 here is CAWSVTSSGRTEQFF. CDR3 DNA sequence: TGTGCCTGGAGTGTTACCAGTAGCGGGAGAACTGAGCAGTTCTTC.

V is TRBV6-6 and J is TRBJ1-4, with 9 bases fitting TRBD1. With V trimmed by 2 bases and J by 8 bases, 9 bases remained unmatched. The CDR3 spans 16 residues. The V gene's germline CDR1 is MNHNY and CDR2 SVGAGI (reference sequence). CDR3: CASSYGHRGPAEKLFF. Written as DNA, the CDR3 is TGTGCCAGCAGTTACGGACACAGGGGGCCGGCGGAAAAACTGTTTTTT.

The chain links TRBV27 to TRBJ1-6; 8 bases line up with TRBD1. J was trimmed by 7 bases and V by 5 bases; bases with no gene match: 10. CDR3 length: 16 residues. Per the germline V gene, CDR1 is MNHEY and CDR2 is SMNVEV (reference sequence). The CDR3 nucleotides read TGTGCCAGCAGTGCCTGGACAGGGAACAAGAATTCACCCCTCCACTTT. This gives the protein CASSAWTGNKNSPLHF.

This chain joins TRBV10-3 and TRBJ2-2; D is unresolved. The germline V and J ends were trimmed by 5 bases and 4 bases, with 8 bases remaining between them. CDR1 and CDR2 (germline): ENHRY, SYGVKD. The CDR3 loop spans 13 amino acids. The CDR3 is CAISKDSTGELFF. CDR3 nucleotides: TGTGCCATCAGTAAAGACTCCACCGGGGAGCTGTTTTTT.

The chain is built from TRBV10-3 and TRBJ1-1; 10 positions agree with TRBD1. The V gene end was trimmed by 5 bases and the J gene end by 4 bases; junction bases not matched to a gene: 7. Germline V gene data show CDR1 as ENHRY and CDR2 as SYGVKD. This CDR3 comprises 15 residues. CDR3 in amino acids: CAISRPGQGFTEAFF. The DNA for the CDR3 is TGTGCCATCAGTCGACCGGGACAGGGGTTCACTGAAGCTTTCTTT.

This clone occurred many times. In DNA, the CDR3 is TGTGCCAGCAGTGAATACAGTTATACTGAAGCTTTCTTT. It yields the protein CASSEYSYTEAFF. V and J are TRBV6-1 and TRBJ1-1; D ambiguous. CDR3 size: 13 residues. Germline CDR1 and CDR2: MNHNS and SASEGT. The germline V and J ends were trimmed by 2 bases and 5 bases, with 9 bases remaining between them.

This clone was found a few times. The chain is built from TRBV9 and TRBJ2-6; D might be TRBD1 (5 bases). Germline V gene lookup returns CDR1 SGDLS and CDR2 YYNGEE. The V and J ends lost 3 bases and 0 bases respectively, with 7 bases between them. The CDR3 consists of 15 residues. The DNA of the CDR3 is TGTGCCAGCAGCGGACAGACCTCTGGGGCCAACGTCCTGACTTTC. It codes for CASSGQTSGANVLTF.

This clone showed up just a few times. This sequence joins TRBV5-1 and TRBJ2-7; 8 bases match TRBD2. CDR3 length equals 17 residues. V trimming: 3 bases; J trimming: 5 bases; junction bases outside the gene matches: 16. Germline CDR1 reads SGHRS; CDR2 reads YFSETQ. The CDR3 sequence is CASSSNRAGGSWDEQYF. The CDR3 nucleotides read TGCGCCAGCAGCTCAAATAGGGCGGGAGGTTCTTGGGACGAGCAGTACTTC.

This chain uses TRBV6-6 with TRBJ2-7, with D maybe TRBD1 (6 bases). Trimming removed 6 bases at V and 2 bases at J, with 17 bases between. Germline V gene sequence: CDR1 MNHNY, CDR2 SVGAGI (reference sequence). The CDR3 consists of 15 residues. The CDR3 here is CASREGWQGPYEQYF. CDR3 sequence (DNA): TGTGCCAGCAGGGAAGGGTGGCAGGGGCCCTACGAGCAGTACTTC.

The chain combines TRBV15 with TRBJ1-2, with 7 nucleotides matching TRBD1. Trimming at V came to 5 bases and at J to 8 bases, leaving 14 bases not matched to a gene. This CDR3 contains 15 residues. Germline V CDR1 and CDR2: LNHNV, YYDKDF (reference sequence). As DNA, the CDR3 is TGTGCCACCAGCTCGAAGGGGGCCCGCTTGGGGGGCTACACCTTC. Its translation is CATSSKGARLGGYTF.